This T cell receptor beta chain was sequenced during a study of response to subunit inactivated influenza vaccine. TCRdb re-analysed the RT-PCR reads in MiXCR, keeping a single row per CDR3 protein. The table shows some 520,000 distinct CDR3 sequences, with approximately 16% occurring only once. This clonotype has at least ten counts. Its antigen is undetermined. The CDR3 totals 13 residues. Trimming at V came to 8 bases and at J to 2 bases, leaving 1 base not matched to a gene. Germline CDR1 MNHNS, CDR2 SASEGT. General study findings and limits: A suggestion made by the authors is that each seasonal influenza vaccination recruits few new T cells.

The clonotype originates from a man aged 50 to 69 who received an inactivated influenza vaccine. The V gene is TRBV6-1, the J gene TRBJ2-2, with 8 bases lining up with TRBD1. Sequencing used CD4+ T cells sorted from PBMCs, obtained around 25 months after vaccination. The CDR3 DNA reads TGTGCCAGCGACAGGGGTAACACCGGGGAGCTGTTTTTT. The encoded protein is CASDRGNTGELFF.